This TCR beta chain stems from a study of blood T cells in healthy people across ages. The authors ran a second PCR of about 6 to 11 cycles using a sample-barcoded 5' primer and a J-beta primer mix. MiXCR, run by TCRdb on the 5' RACE reads, gives a single entry per CDR3 protein. The data contain 730,000 or so distinct CDR3 sequences, around 46% of them singletons. The ends lost 3 bases at V and 4 bases at J; junction bases unmatched: 11. Germline CDR1 and CDR2: LGHNA and YNFKEQ. This CDR3 region has 18 residues. Notes on the study in general: Diversity estimates from one million T cells were considered underestimates. The study lacked donor CMV status, which possibly confounded expanded clonotype changes.

Remarks on this clonotype: What it binds is not known.

This rearrangement joins TRBV4-2 to TRBJ2-3, with 12 nucleotides matching TRBD2. This receptor was obtained from a woman aged 55-70 years in good health. Sequenced sample: blood. The CDR3 nucleotides read TGTGCCAGCAGCCAGAGGTCTAGCGGGGGGGCTTCCGCAGATACGCAGTATTTT. Protein sequence: CASSQRSSGGASADTQYF.